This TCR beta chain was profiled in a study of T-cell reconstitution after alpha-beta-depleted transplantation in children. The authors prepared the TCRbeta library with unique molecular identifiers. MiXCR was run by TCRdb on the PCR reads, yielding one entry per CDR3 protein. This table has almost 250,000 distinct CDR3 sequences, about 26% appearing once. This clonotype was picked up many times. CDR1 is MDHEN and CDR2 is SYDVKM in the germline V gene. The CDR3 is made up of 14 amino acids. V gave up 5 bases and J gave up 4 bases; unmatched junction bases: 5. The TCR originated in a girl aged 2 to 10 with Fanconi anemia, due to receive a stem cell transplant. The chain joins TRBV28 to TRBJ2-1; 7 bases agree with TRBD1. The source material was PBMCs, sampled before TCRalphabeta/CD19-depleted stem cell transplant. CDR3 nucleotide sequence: TGTGCCAGCAGTGAGCCAGGGGGTTACAATGAGCAGTTCTTC. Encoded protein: CASSEPGGYNEQFF.